Listed below are T cell receptor beta chains from one sample, sequenced in a study of OX40 agonist ivuxolimab in advanced cancers. Sequencing used immunoSEQ multiplex PCR; TCRdb keeps in-frame clones, though not all of them. The sample holds roughly 58,000 clones; around 77% are singletons and the top ten take 5% to 7.5%. The sequenced sample was CD4+ or CD8+ T cells sorted from blood, obtained in a trial of the OX40 agonist ivuxolimab. These receptors came from an adult with an advanced solid tumor such as melanoma, head and neck, liver or kidney cancer. The CDR3 runs from the conserved cysteine through the conserved F or W. The order of the fields is D gene, V gene, J gene, clone size, CDR3 protein, CDR3 DNA. A D gene is named only where the DNA matches it firmly. Rows may omit the clone size; those that give it use once, few, many or a size class.

>.|TRBV2|TRBJ1-5|.
CASSEATGGAIQPQHF
TGTGCCAGCAGTGAAGCTACGGGGGGCGCGATTCAGCCCCAGCATTTT
>TRBD2|TRBV10-2|TRBJ2-2|.
CASSASGSTNTGELFF
TGCGCCAGCAGCGCTAGCGGGAGCACGAACACCGGGGAGCTGTTTTTT
>TRBD1|TRBV23-1|TRBJ2-7|.
CASNPPGQRAYEQYF
TGCGCCAGCAATCCGCCGGGACAGCGAGCCTACGAGCAGTACTTC
>.|TRBV28|TRBJ2-5|.
CASNYLGPGRAQYF
TGTGCCAGCAATTACCTCGGCCCCGGGAGAGCCCAGTACTTC
>.|TRBV11-2|TRBJ2-5|.
CASHLVGLQETQYF
TGTGCCAGCCACTTAGTGGGGTTACAAGAGACCCAGTACTTC
>TRBD1|TRBV18|TRBJ1-2|.
CASSHDREAHGYTF
TGTGCCAGCTCACATGACAGGGAAGCCCATGGCTACACCTTC
>.|TRBV7-8|TRBJ1-4|few
CASSSSGIRGNEKLFF
TGTGCCAGCAGCTCCTCAGGCATTAGGGGTAATGAAAAACTGTTTTTT
>TRBD1|TRBV5-1|TRBJ2-2|.
CASSLGQGLAGELFF
TGCGCCAGCAGCTTGGGACAGGGGTTGGCCGGGGAGCTGTTTTTT
>TRBD2|TRBV9|TRBJ2-7|once
CASSASSGGYEQYF
TGTGCCAGCAGCGCATCAAGCGGGGGTTACGAGCAGTACTTC
>TRBD2|TRBV11-3|TRBJ2-2|.
CASSPRGLNTGELFF
TGTGCCAGCAGCCCTCGGGGACTAAACACCGGGGAGCTGTTTTTT
>.|TRBV10-1|TRBJ1-4|.
CASSASSSWGEKLFF
TGCGCCAGCAGCGCCTCTAGTAGTTGGGGAGAAAAACTGTTTTTT
>.|TRBV5-6|TRBJ1-1|.
CASSLAYAGEAFF
TGTGCCAGCAGCTTGGCCTATGCGGGTGAAGCTTTCTTT
>.|TRBV7-1|TRBJ2-7|.
CASTKNSGAQYF
TGTGCCAGCACCAAAAATTCCGGGGCCCAGTACTTC
>.|TRBV6-6|TRBJ2-2|.
CASSYFNTGELFF
TGTGCCAGCAGTTACTTTAACACCGGGGAGCTGTTTTTT
>.|TRBV28|TRBJ1-2|.
CASSLRSSVYGYTF
TGTGCCAGCAGTTTAAGAAGCTCTGTCTATGGCTACACCTTC
>.|TRBV27|TRBJ1-2|few
CASKPGRNYGYTF
TGTGCCAGCAAACCGGGACGTAACTATGGCTACACCTTC
>TRBD1|TRBV6-1|TRBJ1-3|few
CASTRTGTSGNTIYF
TGTGCCAGCACTAGGACAGGGACCTCTGGAAACACCATATATTTT
>.|TRBV7-9|TRBJ1-6|.
CASSSPGTVVHF
TGTGCCAGCAGCTCTCCCGGGACGGTAGTCCACTTT
>TRBD1|TRBV4-1|TRBJ1-2|many
CASSQPFSTGLNYGYTF
TGCGCCAGCAGCCAACCTTTTTCGACAGGGCTAAACTATGGCTACACCTTC
>.|TRBV5-1|TRBJ2-3|.
CASSRTEPTDTQYF
TGCGCCAGCAGCCGGACAGAGCCCACAGATACGCAGTATTTT
>TRBD2|TRBV2|TRBJ2-5|.
CASRTREAGGPRETQYF
TGTGCCAGCAGGACCAGGGAAGCGGGAGGGCCTAGGGAGACCCAGTACTTC
>TRBD1|TRBV15|TRBJ2-1|.
CATSLQGARSYNEQFF
TGTGCCACCAGCCTTCAGGGGGCCAGGAGCTACAATGAGCAGTTCTTC
>.|TRBV18|TRBJ2-2|once
CASSRGGSNTGELFF
TGTGCCAGCTCAAGGGGCGGATCGAACACCGGGGAGCTGTTTTTT
>.|TRBV6-1|TRBJ1-1|.
CASSRESTEAFF
TGTGCCAGCAGTAGGGAATCCACTGAAGCTTTCTTT
>.|TRBV2|TRBJ2-4|.
CASERQAPENIQYF
TGTGCCAGCGAGAGACAGGCTCCTGAGAACATTCAGTACTTC
>.|TRBV2|TRBJ2-3|once
CASSDVTSTDTQYF
TGTGCCAGCAGTGATGTAACGAGCACAGATACGCAGTATTTT
>.|TRBV27|TRBJ1-1|few
CASSLDRYTTEAFF
TGTGCCAGCAGTTTAGACAGGTACACGACTGAAGCTTTCTTT
>.|TRBV20-1|TRBJ2-7|.
CSARGRLEQHF
TGCAGTGCAAGAGGTCGACTCGAGCAGCACTTC
>TRBD1|TRBV7-7|TRBJ2-1|once
CASSRDRDNEQFF
TGTGCCAGCAGTCGGGACAGAGACAATGAGCAGTTCTTC
>.|TRBV2|TRBJ1-5|once
CASSEHQGVYQPQHF
TGTGCCAGCAGTGAGCACCAGGGAGTATATCAGCCCCAGCATTTT
>TRBD1|TRBV9|TRBJ2-7|few
CASSPSPGGYEQYF
TGTGCCAGCAGCCCTTCCCCAGGGGGCTACGAGCAGTACTTC
>TRBD1|TRBV5-6|TRBJ2-5|.
CASSLDLGTGTQETQYF
TGTGCCAGCAGCTTGGACCTAGGGACAGGGACCCAAGAGACCCAGTACTTC
>.|TRBV29-1|TRBJ2-3|once
CSVARGQLTDTQYF
TGCAGCGTTGCTAGAGGACAACTCACAGATACGCAGTATTTT
>.|TRBV7-6|TRBJ1-3|.
CASSLGGAGNTIYF
TGTGCCAGCAGCTTAGGCGGGGCTGGAAACACCATATATTTT
>TRBD2|TRBV4-1|TRBJ2-7|.
CASSQAGLAYEQYF
TGCGCCAGCAGCCAGGCTGGACTAGCCTACGAGCAGTACTTC
>.|TRBV6-5|TRBJ1-5|.
CASSSYSNQPQHF
TGTGCCAGCAGCAGTTATAGCAATCAGCCCCAGCATTTT
>.|TRBV7-9|TRBJ1-2|.
CASSLVEHYGYTF
TGTGCCAGCAGCTTGGTCGAACACTATGGCTACACCTTC
>TRBD2|TRBV7-2|TRBJ2-2|.
CASSPGSGRARGELFF
TGTGCCAGCAGCCCAGGGTCGGGGAGGGCCAGGGGGGAGCTGTTTTTT
>TRBD1|TRBV18|TRBJ2-2|.
CASSPMTGEDTGELFF
TGTGCCAGCTCCCCAATGACAGGGGAAGACACCGGGGAGCTGTTTTTT
>TRBD1|TRBV11-2|TRBJ1-5|.
CASSLDRANQPQHF
TGTGCCAGCAGCCTCGACAGGGCCAATCAGCCCCAGCATTTT
>.|TRBV7-2|TRBJ1-5|.
CASSFQGLVNQPQHF
TGTGCCAGCAGCTTTCAGGGGTTGGTCAATCAGCCCCAGCATTTT
>.|TRBV27|TRBJ2-3|.
CASSLGQGKVYF
TGTGCCAGCAGTTTAGGGCAGGGGAAGGTGTATTTT
>TRBD1|TRBV5-8|TRBJ2-7|.
CASSRPGGAYEQYF
TGTGCCAGCAGTCGACCAGGGGGCGCGTACGAGCAGTACTTC
>.|TRBV7-8|TRBJ2-2|.
CASSHSQAGELFF
TGTGCCAGCAGCCATTCCCAAGCCGGGGAGCTGTTTTTT
>.|TRBV27|TRBJ1-1|.
CASSLSGVAGADTEAFF
TGTGCCAGCAGTTTATCTGGCGTGGCAGGGGCGGACACTGAAGCTTTCTTT
>.|TRBV14|TRBJ2-6|.
CASSFRALMHSGANVLTF
TGTGCCAGCAGCTTTCGGGCATTGATGCACTCTGGGGCCAACGTCCTGACTTTC
>.|TRBV6-1|TRBJ1-4|.
CASSENLGRVGEKLFF
TGTGCCAGCAGTGAAAATCTTGGCAGGGTGGGAGAAAAACTGTTTTTT
>.|TRBV7-9|TRBJ1-1|few
CASSLVSEAFF
TGTGCCAGCAGCTTAGTTAGTGAAGCTTTCTTT
>TRBD1|TRBV6-1|TRBJ2-7|.
CASSRDRVKEQYF
TGTGCCAGCAGCCGGGACAGGGTTAAAGAGCAGTACTTC
>.|TRBV6-6|TRBJ1-2|.
CASRQGSYGYTF
TGTGCCAGCAGACAGGGATCCTATGGCTACACCTTC
>.|TRBV19|TRBJ1-3|.
CASSNGRDSGNTIYF
TGTGCCAGTAGTAACGGACGGGACTCTGGAAACACCATATATTTT
>TRBD1|TRBV11-3|TRBJ2-3|.
CASSLGQGATDTQYF
TGTGCCAGCAGCTTGGGACAGGGGGCTACAGATACGCAGTATTTT
>TRBD1|TRBV6-1|TRBJ2-7|.
CASSPLTGSYEQYF
TGTGCCAGCAGTCCCCTGACAGGGTCCTACGAGCAGTACTTC
>TRBD2|TRBV10-3|TRBJ2-2|once
CAISESGLAGVTGELFF
TGTGCCATCAGTGAGTCGGGACTAGCGGGAGTCACCGGGGAGCTGTTTTTT
>.|TRBV6-5|TRBJ2-5|.
CASSYSPGKAETQYF
TGTGCCAGCAGTTACTCGCCAGGGAAGGCGGAGACCCAGTACTTC
>.|TRBV6-1|TRBJ1-6|.
CASSEQQGRTSPLHF
TGTGCCAGCAGTGAACAACAGGGAAGGACTTCACCCCTCCACTTT
>.|TRBV28|TRBJ2-7|few
CASSAYYEQYF
TGTGCCAGCAGTGCTTACTACGAGCAGTACTTC
>TRBD1|TRBV2|TRBJ1-3|.
CASSGDRGRTGNTIYF
TGTGCCAGCAGCGGGGACAGGGGGCGGACTGGAAACACCATATATTTT
>TRBD2|TRBV7-3|TRBJ2-3|.
CASSLKLAGVADTQYF
TGTGCCAGCAGCTTAAAACTAGCGGGAGTCGCAGATACGCAGTATTTT
>.|TRBV14|TRBJ1-2|few
CASSQVRGNYGYTF
TGTGCCAGCAGCCAAGTAAGGGGAAACTATGGCTACACCTTC